This paragraph covers one TCR beta chain sequence. With 4 bases removed from V and 3 bases from J, the gap between germline ends came to 12 bases. CDR1 and CDR2 from the germline V gene are SNHLY and FYNNEI. This CDR3 comprises 14 residues. These data are taken from a study of blood T cell repertoires in COVID-19. Clones were read by immunoSEQ multiplex PCR, and TCRdb kept only the in-frame ones, dropping some. The table records 200,000 to 250,000 clones, about nine tenths of them present only once. The chain links TRBV2 to TRBJ1-2, with D tentatively TRBD1 (6 bases). What was sequenced was PBMCs or T cells enriched from blood (not recorded which). This TCR was sampled from a woman in her thirties or forties with acute COVID-19. The CDR3 spells CASSGRSGDYGYTF. CDR3 in DNA: TGTGCCAGCAGTGGAAGGTCAGGGGACTATGGCTACACCTTC.